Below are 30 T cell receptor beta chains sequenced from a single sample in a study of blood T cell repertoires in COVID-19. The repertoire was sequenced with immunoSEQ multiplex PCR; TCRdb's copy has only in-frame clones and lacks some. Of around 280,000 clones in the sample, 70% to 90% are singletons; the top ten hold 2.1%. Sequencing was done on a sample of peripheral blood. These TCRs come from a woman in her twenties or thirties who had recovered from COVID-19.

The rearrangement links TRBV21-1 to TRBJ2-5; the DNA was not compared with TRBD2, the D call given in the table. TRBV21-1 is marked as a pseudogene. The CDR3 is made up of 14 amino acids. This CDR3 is CASSKREGRKTQYF. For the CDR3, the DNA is TGTGCCAGCAGCAAGCGGGAGGGCCGAAAGACCCAGTACTTC.

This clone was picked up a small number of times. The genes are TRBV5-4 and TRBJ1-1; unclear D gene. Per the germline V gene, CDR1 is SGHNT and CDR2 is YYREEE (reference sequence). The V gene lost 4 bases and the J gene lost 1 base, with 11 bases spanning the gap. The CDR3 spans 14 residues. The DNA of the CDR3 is TGTGCCAGCAGCCCGGGTGGTAGGAACACTGAAGCTTTCTTT. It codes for CASSPGGRNTEAFF.

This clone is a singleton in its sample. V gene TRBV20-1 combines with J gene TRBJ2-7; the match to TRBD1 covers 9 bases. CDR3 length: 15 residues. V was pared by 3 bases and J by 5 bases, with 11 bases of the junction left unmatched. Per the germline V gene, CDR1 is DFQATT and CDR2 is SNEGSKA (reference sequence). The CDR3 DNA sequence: TGCAGTGCTAGTCCGTGGGGACAGGGCAGACACGAGCAGTACTTC. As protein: CSASPWGQGRHEQYF.

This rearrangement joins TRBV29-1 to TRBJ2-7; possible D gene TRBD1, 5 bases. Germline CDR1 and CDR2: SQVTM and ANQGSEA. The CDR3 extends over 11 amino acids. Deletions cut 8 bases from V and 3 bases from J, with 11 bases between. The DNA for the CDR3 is TGCAGCTTCTACGACAGCTACGAGCAGTACTTC. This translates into CSFYDSYEQYF.

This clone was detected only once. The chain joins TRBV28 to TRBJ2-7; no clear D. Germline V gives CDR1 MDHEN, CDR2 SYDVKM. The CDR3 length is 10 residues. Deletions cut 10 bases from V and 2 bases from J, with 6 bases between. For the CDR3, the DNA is TGTGCCACAGGCGCCTACGAGCAGTACTTC. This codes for CATGAYEQYF.

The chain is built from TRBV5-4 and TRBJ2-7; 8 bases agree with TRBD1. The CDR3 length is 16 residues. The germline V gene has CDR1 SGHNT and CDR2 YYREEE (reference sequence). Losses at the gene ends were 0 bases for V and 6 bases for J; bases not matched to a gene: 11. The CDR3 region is CASSLDHGQGWGEQYF. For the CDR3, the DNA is TGTGCCAGCAGCTTGGATCACGGACAGGGATGGGGCGAGCAGTACTTC.

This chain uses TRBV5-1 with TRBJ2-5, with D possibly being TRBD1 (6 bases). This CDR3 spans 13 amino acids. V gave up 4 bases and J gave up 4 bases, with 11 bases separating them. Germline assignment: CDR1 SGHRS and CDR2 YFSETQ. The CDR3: CASSQTGGETQYF. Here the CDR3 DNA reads TGCGCCAGCAGCCAGACAGGCGGAGAGACCCAGTACTTC.

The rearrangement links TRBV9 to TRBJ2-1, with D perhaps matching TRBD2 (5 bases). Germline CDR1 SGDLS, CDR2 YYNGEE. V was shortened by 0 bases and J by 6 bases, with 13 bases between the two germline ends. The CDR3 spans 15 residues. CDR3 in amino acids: CASSVDLASSNEQFF. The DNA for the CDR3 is TGTGCCAGCAGCGTAGATCTAGCAAGTTCCAATGAGCAGTTCTTC.

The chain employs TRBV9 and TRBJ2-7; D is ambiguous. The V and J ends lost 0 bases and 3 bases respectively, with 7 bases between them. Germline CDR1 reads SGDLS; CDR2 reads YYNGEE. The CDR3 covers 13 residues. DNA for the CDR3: TGTGCCAGCAGCGTAGCTCACGGCTACGAGCAGTACTTC. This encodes CASSVAHGYEQYF.

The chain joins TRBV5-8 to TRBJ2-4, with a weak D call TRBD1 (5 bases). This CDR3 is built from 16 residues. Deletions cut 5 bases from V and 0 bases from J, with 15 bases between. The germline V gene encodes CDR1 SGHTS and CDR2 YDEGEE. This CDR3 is CASSHNDRLAKNIQYF. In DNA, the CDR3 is TGTGCCAGCAGTCATAACGACAGACTAGCCAAAAACATTCAGTACTTC.

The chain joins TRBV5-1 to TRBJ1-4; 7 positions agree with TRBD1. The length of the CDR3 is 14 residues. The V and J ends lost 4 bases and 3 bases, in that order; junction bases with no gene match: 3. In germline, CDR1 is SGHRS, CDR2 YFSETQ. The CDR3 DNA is TGCGCCAGCAGCCCGGGACAGTCTAATGAAAAACTGTTTTTT. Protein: CASSPGQSNEKLFF.

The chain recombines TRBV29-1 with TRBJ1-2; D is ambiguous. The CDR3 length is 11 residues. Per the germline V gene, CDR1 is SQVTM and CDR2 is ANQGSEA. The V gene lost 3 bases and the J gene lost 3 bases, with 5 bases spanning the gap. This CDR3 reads CSVEADYGYTF. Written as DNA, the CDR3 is TGCAGCGTTGAGGCAGACTATGGCTACACCTTC.

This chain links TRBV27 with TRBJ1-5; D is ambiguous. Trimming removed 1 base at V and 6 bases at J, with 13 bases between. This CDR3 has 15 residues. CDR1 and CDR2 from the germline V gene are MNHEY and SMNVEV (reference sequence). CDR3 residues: CASSLLPPTGQPQHF. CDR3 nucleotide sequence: TGTGCCAGCAGTTTATTACCGCCGACGGGTCAGCCCCAGCATTTT.

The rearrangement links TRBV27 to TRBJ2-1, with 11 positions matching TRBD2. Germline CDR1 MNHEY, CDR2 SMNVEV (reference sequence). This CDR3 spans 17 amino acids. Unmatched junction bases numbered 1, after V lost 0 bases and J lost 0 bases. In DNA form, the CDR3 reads TGTGCCAGCAGTTTATCGACTAGCGGGAACTCCTACAATGAGCAGTTCTTC. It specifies CASSLSTSGNSYNEQFF.

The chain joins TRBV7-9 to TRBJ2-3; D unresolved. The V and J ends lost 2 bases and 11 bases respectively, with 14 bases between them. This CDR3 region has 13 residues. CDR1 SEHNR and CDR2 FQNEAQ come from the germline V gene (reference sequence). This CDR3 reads CASSLQVIHGQYF. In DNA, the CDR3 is TGTGCCAGCAGCTTACAGGTGATTCATGGGCAGTATTTT.

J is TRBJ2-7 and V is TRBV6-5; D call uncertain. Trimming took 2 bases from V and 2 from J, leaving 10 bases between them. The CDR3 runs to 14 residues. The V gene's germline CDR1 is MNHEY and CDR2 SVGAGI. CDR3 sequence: CASSYVEAPYEQYF. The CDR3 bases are TGTGCCAGCAGTTACGTCGAAGCCCCCTACGAGCAGTACTTC.

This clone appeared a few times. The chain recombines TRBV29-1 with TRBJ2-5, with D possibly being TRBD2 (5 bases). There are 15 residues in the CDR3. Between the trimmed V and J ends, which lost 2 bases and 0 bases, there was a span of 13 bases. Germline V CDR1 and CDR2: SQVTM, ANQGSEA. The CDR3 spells CSVERAEEYQETQYF. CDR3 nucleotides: TGCAGCGTTGAAAGAGCGGAGGAGTACCAAGAGACCCAGTACTTC.

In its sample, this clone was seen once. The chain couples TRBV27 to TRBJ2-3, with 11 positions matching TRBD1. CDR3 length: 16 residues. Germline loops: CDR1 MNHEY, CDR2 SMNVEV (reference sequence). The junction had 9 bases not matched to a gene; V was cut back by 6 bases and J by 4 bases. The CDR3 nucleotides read TGTGCCAGCAGCTCTAAAGGGACAGGGGGGTCAGATACGCAGTATTTT. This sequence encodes CASSSKGTGGSDTQYF.

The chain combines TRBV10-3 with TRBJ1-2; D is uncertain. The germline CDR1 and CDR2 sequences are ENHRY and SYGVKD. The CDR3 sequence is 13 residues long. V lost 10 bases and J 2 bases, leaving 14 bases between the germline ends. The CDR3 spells CATMPGRNYGYTF. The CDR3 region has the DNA TGTGCCACGATGCCTGGGAGAAACTATGGCTACACCTTC.

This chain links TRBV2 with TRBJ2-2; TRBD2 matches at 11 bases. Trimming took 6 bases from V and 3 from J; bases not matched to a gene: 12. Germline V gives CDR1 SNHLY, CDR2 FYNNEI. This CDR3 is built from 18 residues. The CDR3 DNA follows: TGTGCCAGCAGACAATTTAGCGGGAGGGCCCGGTACACCGGGGAGCTGTTTTTT. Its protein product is CASRQFSGRARYTGELFF.

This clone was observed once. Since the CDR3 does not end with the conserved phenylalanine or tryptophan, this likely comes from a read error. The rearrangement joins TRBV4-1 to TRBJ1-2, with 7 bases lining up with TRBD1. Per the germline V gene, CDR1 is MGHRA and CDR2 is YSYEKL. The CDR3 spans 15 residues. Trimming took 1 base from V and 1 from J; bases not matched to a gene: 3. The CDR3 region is CASSQVTGINYGYTL. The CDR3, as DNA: TGCGCCAGCAGCCAAGTGACAGGGATTAACTATGGCTACACCCTC.

The CDR3 loop is CASSLEGRNSPLHF. The CDR3, as DNA: TGCGCCAGCAGCTTGGAGGGGCGGAATTCACCCCTCCACTTT. The V and J genes are TRBV5-1 and TRBJ1-6; tentatively, D is TRBD1 (5 bases). V shed 0 bases and J shed 7 bases, with 8 bases lying between them. There are 14 residues in the CDR3. Germline values: CDR1 SGHRS, CDR2 YFSETQ.

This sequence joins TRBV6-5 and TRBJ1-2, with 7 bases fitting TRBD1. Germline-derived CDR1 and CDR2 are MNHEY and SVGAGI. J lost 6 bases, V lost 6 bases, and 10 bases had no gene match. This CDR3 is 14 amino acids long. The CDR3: CASRTLGTADGYTF. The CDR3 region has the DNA TGTGCCAGCAGGACCCTCGGGACAGCAGATGGCTACACCTTC.

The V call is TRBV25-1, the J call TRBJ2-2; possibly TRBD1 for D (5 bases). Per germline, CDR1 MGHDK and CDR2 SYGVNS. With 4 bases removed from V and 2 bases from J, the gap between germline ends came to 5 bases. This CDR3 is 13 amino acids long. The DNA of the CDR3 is TGTGCCAGCAGTGGGACAAACACCGGGGAGCTGTTTTTT. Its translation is CASSGTNTGELFF.

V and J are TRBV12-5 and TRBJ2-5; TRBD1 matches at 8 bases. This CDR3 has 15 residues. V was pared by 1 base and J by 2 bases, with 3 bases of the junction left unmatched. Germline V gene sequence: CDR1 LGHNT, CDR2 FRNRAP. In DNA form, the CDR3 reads TGTGCTAGTGGTTTGGCCGACAGGGGACAAGAGACCCAGTACTTC. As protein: CASGLADRGQETQYF.

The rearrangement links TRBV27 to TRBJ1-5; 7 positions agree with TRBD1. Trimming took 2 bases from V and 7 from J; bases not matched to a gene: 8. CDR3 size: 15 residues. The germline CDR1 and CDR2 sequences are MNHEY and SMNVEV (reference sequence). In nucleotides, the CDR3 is TGTGCCAGCAGTTTAGGGGTAGGGGGCGGACAGCCCCAGCATTTT. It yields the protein CASSLGVGGGQPQHF.

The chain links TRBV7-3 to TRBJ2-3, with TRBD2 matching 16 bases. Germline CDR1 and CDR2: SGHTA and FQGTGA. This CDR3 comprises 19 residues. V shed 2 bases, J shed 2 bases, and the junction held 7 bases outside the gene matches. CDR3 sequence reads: CASSLFGGTSGRDTDTQYF. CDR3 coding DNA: TGTGCCAGCAGCTTATTCGGGGGGACTAGCGGGAGGGACACAGATACGCAGTATTTT.

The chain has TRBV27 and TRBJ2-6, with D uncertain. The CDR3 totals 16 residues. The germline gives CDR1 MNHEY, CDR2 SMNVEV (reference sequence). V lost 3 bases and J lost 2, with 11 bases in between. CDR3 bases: TGTGCCAGCAGTTTTCATCTGGGCCCTGGGGCCAACGTCCTGACTTTC. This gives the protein CASSFHLGPGANVLTF.

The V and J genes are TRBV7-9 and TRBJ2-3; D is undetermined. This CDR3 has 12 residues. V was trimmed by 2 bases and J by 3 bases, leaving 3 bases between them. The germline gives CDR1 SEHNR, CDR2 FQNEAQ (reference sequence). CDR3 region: CASSLITDTQYF. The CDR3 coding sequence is TGTGCCAGCAGCTTAATAACAGATACGCAGTATTTT. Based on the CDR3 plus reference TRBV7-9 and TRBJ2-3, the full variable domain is DTGVSQNPRHKITKRGQNVTFRCDPISEHNRLYWYRQTLGQGPEFLTYFQNEAQLEKSRLLSDRFSAERPKGSFSTLEIQRTEQGDSAMYLCASSLITDTQYFGPGTRLTVL.

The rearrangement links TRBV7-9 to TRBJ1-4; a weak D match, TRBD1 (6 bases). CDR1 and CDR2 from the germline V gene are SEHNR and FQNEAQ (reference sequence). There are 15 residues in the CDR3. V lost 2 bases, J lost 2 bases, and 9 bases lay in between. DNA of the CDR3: TGTGCCAGCAGCTTACTACAGGGTACTAATGAAAAACTGTTTTTT. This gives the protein CASSLLQGTNEKLFF.